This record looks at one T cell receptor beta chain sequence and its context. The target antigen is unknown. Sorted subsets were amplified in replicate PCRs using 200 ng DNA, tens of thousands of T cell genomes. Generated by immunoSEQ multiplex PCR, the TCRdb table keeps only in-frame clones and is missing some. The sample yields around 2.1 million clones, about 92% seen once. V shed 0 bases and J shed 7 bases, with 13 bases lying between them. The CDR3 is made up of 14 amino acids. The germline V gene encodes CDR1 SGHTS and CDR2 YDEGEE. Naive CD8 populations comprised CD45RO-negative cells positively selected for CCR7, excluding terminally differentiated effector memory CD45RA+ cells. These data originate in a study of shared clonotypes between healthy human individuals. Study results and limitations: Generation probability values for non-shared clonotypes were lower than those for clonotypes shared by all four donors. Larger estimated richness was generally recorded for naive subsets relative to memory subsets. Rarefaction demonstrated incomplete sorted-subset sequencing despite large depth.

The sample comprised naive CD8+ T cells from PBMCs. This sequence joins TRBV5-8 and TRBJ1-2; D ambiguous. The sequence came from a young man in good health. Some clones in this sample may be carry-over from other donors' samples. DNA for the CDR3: TGTGCCAGCAGCTTGGTTTCCGGGTCGGGTGGCTACACCTTC. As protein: CASSLVSGSGGYTF.